This TCR beta chain was found in a study of blood T cell repertoires in COVID-19. Trimming stripped 5 bases from V and 1 base from J, with 11 bases between. CDR1 and CDR2 from the germline V gene are GTSNPN and SVGIG (reference sequence). The CDR3 totals 13 residues. TCRdb's table, derived via immunoSEQ multiplex PCR, lists solely in-frame clones and lacks some. The sample includes some 350,000 clones, roughly 90% of them seen just once. This TCR was recovered from a woman aged 25 to 39 who had recovered from COVID-19. This rearrangement joins TRBV30 to TRBJ1-1; TRBD1 might be the D (6 bases). Material: PBMCs or T cells enriched from blood (not recorded which). This CDR3 reads CAWRRTANTEAFF. For the CDR3, the DNA is TGTGCCTGGCGCCGGACAGCGAACACTGAAGCTTTCTTT.